The entry below gives a single T cell receptor (beta chain) sequence along with its context. This sample is drawn from a study of blood T cell repertoires in COVID-19. Overall study context: The analysed material was cDNA or gDNA that came from T cells, B-cell-depleted T cells, or PBMCs.

Profiled with immunoSEQ multiplex PCR; TCRdb holds only in-frame clones, not every one. Of around 270,000 clones in the sample, around 89% were seen once. This CDR3 contains 14 residues. In germline, CDR1 is LGHNA, CDR2 YNFKEQ. After removal of 4 bases from V and 1 base from J, the junction contained 3 bases not matched to a gene. Sequencing was done on a sample of peripheral blood. The chain joins TRBV4-2 to TRBJ1-1; 7 bases fit TRBD1. The clonotype comes from a man aged 35-49 years with acute or convalescent COVID-19. The CDR3, as DNA: TGTGCCAGCAGCCGGGACAGCAAGAACACTGAAGCTTTCTTT. This translates into CASSRDSKNTEAFF.